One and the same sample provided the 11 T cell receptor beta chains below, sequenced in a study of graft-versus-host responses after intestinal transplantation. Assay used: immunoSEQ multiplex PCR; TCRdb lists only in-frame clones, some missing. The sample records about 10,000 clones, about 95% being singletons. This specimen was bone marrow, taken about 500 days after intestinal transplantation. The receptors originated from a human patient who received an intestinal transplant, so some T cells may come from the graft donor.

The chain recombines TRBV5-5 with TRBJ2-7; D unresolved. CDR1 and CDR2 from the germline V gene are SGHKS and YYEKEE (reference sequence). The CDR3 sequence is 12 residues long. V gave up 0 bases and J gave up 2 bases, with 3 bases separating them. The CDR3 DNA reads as TGTGCCAGCAGCTTGGACACCTACGAGCAGTACTTC. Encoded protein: CASSLDTYEQYF.

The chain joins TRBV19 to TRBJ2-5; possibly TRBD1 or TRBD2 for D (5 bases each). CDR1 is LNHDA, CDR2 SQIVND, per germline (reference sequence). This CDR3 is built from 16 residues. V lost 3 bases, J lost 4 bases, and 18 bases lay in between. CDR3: CASSIHSPGTAETQYF. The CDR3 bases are TGTGCCAGTAGTATCCACAGTCCGGGGACCGCAGAGACCCAGTACTTC.

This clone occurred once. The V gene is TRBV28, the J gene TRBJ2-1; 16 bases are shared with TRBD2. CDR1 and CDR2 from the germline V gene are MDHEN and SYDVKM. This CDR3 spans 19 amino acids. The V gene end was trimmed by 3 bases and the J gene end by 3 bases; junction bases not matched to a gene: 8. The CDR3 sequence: CASSFGQGLAGGRYNEQFF. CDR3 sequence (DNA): TGTGCCAGCAGTTTTGGGCAGGGACTAGCGGGAGGGCGCTACAATGAGCAGTTCTTC.

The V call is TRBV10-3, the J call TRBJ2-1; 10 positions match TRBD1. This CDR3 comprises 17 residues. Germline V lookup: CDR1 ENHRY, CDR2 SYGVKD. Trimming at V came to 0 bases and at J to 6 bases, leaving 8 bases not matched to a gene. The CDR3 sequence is CAISESASRDRGNEQFF. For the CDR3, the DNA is TGTGCCATCAGTGAGTCGGCGTCCCGGGACAGGGGCAATGAGCAGTTCTTC.

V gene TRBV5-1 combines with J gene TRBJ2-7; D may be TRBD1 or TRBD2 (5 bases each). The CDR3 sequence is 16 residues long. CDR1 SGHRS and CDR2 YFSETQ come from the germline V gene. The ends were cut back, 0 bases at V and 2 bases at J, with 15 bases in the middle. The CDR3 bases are TGCGCCAGCAGCTTGGCCCCTAGGGACGGCCCCTACGAGCAGTACTTC. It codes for CASSLAPRDGPYEQYF.

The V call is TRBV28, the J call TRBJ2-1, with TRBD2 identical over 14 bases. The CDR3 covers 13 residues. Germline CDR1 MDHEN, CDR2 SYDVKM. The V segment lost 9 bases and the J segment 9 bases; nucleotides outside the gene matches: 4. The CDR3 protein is CASGTSGRSEQFF. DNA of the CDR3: TGTGCCAGTGGGACTAGCGGGAGAAGTGAGCAGTTCTTC.

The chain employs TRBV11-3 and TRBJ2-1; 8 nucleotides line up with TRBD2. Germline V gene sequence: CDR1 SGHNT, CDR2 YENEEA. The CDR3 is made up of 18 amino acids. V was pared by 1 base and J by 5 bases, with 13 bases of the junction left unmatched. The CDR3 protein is CASSLGIAGGRLNNEQFF. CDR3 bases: TGTGCCAGCAGCTTAGGTATTGCGGGAGGCCGTCTAAACAATGAGCAGTTCTTC.

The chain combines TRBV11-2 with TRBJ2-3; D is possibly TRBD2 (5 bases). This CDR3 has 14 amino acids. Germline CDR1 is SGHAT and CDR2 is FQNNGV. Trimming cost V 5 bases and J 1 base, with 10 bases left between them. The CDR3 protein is CASSPPGGTDTQYF. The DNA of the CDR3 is TGTGCCAGCAGCCCTCCCGGGGGCACAGATACGCAGTATTTT.

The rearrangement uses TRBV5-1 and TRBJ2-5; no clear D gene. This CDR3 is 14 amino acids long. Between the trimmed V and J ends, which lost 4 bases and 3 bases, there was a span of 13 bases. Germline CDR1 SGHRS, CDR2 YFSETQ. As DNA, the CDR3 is TGCGCCAGCAGCCAACGTGGGGTCGAAGAGACCCAGTACTTC. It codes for CASSQRGVEETQYF. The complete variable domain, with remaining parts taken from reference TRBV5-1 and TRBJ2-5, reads KAGVTQTPRYLIKTRGQQVTLSCSPISGHRSVSWYQQTPGQGLQFLFEYFSETQRNKGNFPGRFSGRQFSNSRSEMNVSTLELGDSALYLCASSQRGVEETQYFGPGTRLLVL.

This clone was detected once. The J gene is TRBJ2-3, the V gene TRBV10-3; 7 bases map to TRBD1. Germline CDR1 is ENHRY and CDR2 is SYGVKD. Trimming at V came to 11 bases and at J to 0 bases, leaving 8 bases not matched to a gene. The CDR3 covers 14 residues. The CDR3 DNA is TGTGCCTCCCAGGGGGACGTAAGCACAGATACGCAGTATTTT. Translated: CASQGDVSTDTQYF.

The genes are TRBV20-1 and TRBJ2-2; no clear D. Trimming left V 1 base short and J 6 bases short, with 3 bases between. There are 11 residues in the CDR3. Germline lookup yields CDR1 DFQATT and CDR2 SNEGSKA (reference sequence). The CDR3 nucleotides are TGCAGTGCTAGAGGTTCCGGGGAGCTGTTTTTT. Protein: CSARGSGELFF.